Below, 32 T cell receptor beta chains from the same sample are listed, as sequenced in a study of blood T cell repertoires in COVID-19. Assay used: immunoSEQ multiplex PCR; TCRdb lists only in-frame clones, some missing. In the table there are 350,000 to 400,000 clones, 88% of which are singletons. The sample consisted of PBMCs or T cells enriched from blood (not recorded which). These receptors all stem from a woman under 30 who had recovered from COVID-19.

This chain joins TRBV29-1 and TRBJ1-1, with 9 bases identical to TRBD1. The length of the CDR3 is 15 residues. CDR1 SQVTM and CDR2 ANQGSEA come from the germline V gene. V gave up 7 bases and J gave up 5 bases; unmatched junction bases: 14. The CDR3 reads CSATWDRVTRTEAFF. CDR3 coding DNA: TGCAGCGCCACCTGGGACAGGGTGACGAGGACTGAAGCTTTCTTT.

V gene TRBV19 combines with J gene TRBJ2-3; perhaps TRBD2 as D (6 bases). Germline V lookup: CDR1 LNHDA, CDR2 SQIVND (reference sequence). The V end was cut by 1 base, the J end by 4 bases, with 9 bases between. The CDR3 is made up of 14 amino acids. The DNA for the CDR3 is TGTGCCAGTAGTATAGCGGGGGTGCCAGATACGCAGTATTTT. Encoded protein: CASSIAGVPDTQYF. The full variable domain, its missing parts supplied by reference TRBV19 and TRBJ2-3, is DGGITQSPKYLFRKEGQNVTLSCEQNLNHDAMYWYRQDPGQGLRLIYYSQIVNDFQKGDIAEGYSVSREKKESFPLTVTSAQKNPTAFYLCASSIAGVPDTQYFGPGTRLTVL.

The chain carries TRBV2 and TRBJ1-5; TRBD1 might be the D (5 bases). Germline CDR1 reads SNHLY; CDR2 reads FYNNEI. V lost 5 bases and J lost 3, with 11 bases in between. This CDR3 region has 14 residues. CDR3 DNA sequence: TGTGCCAGCAGTCTCCAGGGCCCCAATCAGCCCCAGCATTTT. This gives the protein CASSLQGPNQPQHF.

CDR3 in amino acids: CASSLGLDRRADGYTF. The DNA of the CDR3 is TGTGCCAGCAGCTTGGGCCTGGACAGAAGGGCCGATGGCTACACCTTC. The J gene is TRBJ1-2, the V gene TRBV5-4, with D possibly being TRBD1 (6 bases). The V and J ends lost 0 bases and 6 bases respectively, with 18 bases between them. The CDR3 is made up of 16 amino acids. CDR1 SGHNT and CDR2 YYREEE come from the germline V gene (reference sequence).

This clone was observed once. This rearrangement joins TRBV5-8 to TRBJ2-1; TRBD2 matches 11 bases. Germline lookup yields CDR1 SGHTS and CDR2 YDEGEE. The CDR3 has 17 residues. Trimming took 0 bases from V and 8 from J; bases not matched to a gene: 10. The CDR3 region is CASSLDPSGGFMDEQFF. DNA for the CDR3: TGTGCCAGCAGCTTGGATCCTAGCGGGGGGTTTATGGATGAGCAGTTCTTC.

This sequence joins TRBV11-3 and TRBJ2-2; 8 bases fit TRBD1. Germline CDR1 reads SGHNT; CDR2 reads YENEEA. This CDR3 contains 14 residues. The V segment lost 6 bases and the J segment 4 bases; nucleotides outside the gene matches: 4. The CDR3 DNA sequence: TGTGCCAGCAGGCAGGGGGCGGCCACCGGGGAGCTGTTTTTT. Its translation is CASRQGAATGELFF. Full variable domain (remainder filled in from reference TRBV11-3 and TRBJ2-2): EAGVVQSPRYKIIEKKQPVAFWCNPISGHNTLYWYLQNLGQGPELLIRYENEEAVDDSQLPKDRFSAERLKGVDSTLKIQPAELGDSAVYLCASRQGAATGELFFGEGSRLTVL.

The chain employs TRBV14 and TRBJ2-3; 7 bases map to TRBD1. In germline, CDR1 is SGHDN, CDR2 FVKESK. The CDR3 sequence is 17 residues long. J gave up 4 bases and V 0 bases, and 10 bases lay outside the gene matches. As DNA, the CDR3 is TGTGCCAGCAGCCAAGACCAAAATTACAGGGGACCAGATACGCAGTATTTT. It yields the protein CASSQDQNYRGPDTQYF.

This clone occurred a few times. The chain joins TRBV18 to TRBJ1-5; possibly TRBD1 for D (6 bases). V lost 4 bases, J lost 5 bases, and 6 bases lay in between. CDR1 is KGHSH, CDR2 LQKENI, per germline. CDR3 length equals 12 residues. The CDR3 loop reads CASSQGDQPQHF. CDR3 DNA sequence: TGTGCCAGCTCACAGGGGGATCAGCCCCAGCATTTT.

V and J are TRBV7-9 and TRBJ2-5; a possible D gene is TRBD2 (8 bases). This CDR3 has 13 amino acids. Germline V gene lookup returns CDR1 SEHNR and CDR2 FQNEAQ (reference sequence). The germline V and J ends were trimmed by 10 bases and 7 bases, with 19 bases remaining between them. The CDR3 nucleotides read TGTGCCACCCGGGAGGGGGCCGAAAGGACCCAGTACTTC. Protein product: CATREGAERTQYF. The full variable domain, with the rest looked up from reference TRBV7-9 and TRBJ2-5, is DTGVSQNPRHKITKRGQNVTFRCDPISEHNRLYWYRQTLGQGPEFLTYFQNEAQLEKSRLLSDRFSAERPKGSFSTLEIQRTEQGDSAMYLCATREGAERTQYFGPGTRLLVL.

This sequence joins TRBV21-1 and TRBJ1-2; the DNA was not compared with TRBD1, the D call given in the table. TRBV21-1 is tagged as a pseudogene. The CDR3 is 16 residues long. The CDR3 protein is CASSKGGQGALYGYTF. The CDR3 nucleotides read TGTGCCAGCAGCAAAGGGGGACAGGGGGCCCTCTATGGCTACACCTTC.

This clone was observed once. The J gene is TRBJ1-2, the V gene TRBV15, with D unresolved. The CDR3 totals 15 residues. Trimming cost V 1 base and J 7 bases, with 16 bases left between them. Looked up from germline, CDR1 is LNHNV and CDR2 is YYDKDF (reference sequence). The CDR3 region is CATSRGRGWYGGYTF. The CDR3 DNA is TGTGCCACCAGCAGAGGGCGGGGTTGGTATGGTGGCTACACCTTC.

J is TRBJ1-2 and V is TRBV27; 12 nucleotides match TRBD1. Germline values: CDR1 MNHEY, CDR2 SMNVEV (reference sequence). The J segment lost 8 bases and the V segment lost 5 bases, leaving 6 bases of the junction unmatched. The CDR3 sequence is 14 residues long. CDR3 sequence reads: CASSRGQGASGYTF. CDR3 coding DNA: TGTGCCAGCAGTAGGGGACAGGGGGCGAGCGGCTACACCTTC.

The rearrangement joins TRBV19 to TRBJ1-2; 8 bases are shared with TRBD1. J lost 2 bases, V lost 3 bases, and 8 bases had no gene match. The V gene's germline CDR1 is LNHDA and CDR2 SQIVND (reference sequence). The CDR3 has 16 amino acids. CDR3: CASSISGQGGNYGYTF. The CDR3 DNA sequence: TGTGCCAGTAGTATCTCCGGACAGGGAGGGAACTATGGCTACACCTTC. The variable domain in full, with the rest retrieved from reference TRBV19 and TRBJ1-2, is DGGITQSPKYLFRKEGQNVTLSCEQNLNHDAMYWYRQDPGQGLRLIYYSQIVNDFQKGDIAEGYSVSREKKESFPLTVTSAQKNPTAFYLCASSISGQGGNYGYTFGSGTRLTVV.

This rearrangement joins TRBV4-2 to TRBJ1-1; D uncertain. V shed 5 bases and J shed 0 bases, with 13 bases lying between them. The CDR3 contains 15 residues. Germline V gene lookup returns CDR1 LGHNA and CDR2 YNFKEQ. The CDR3 DNA is TGTGCCAGCAGCAGACCACGGGGTATGAACACTGAAGCTTTCTTT. Amino acids: CASSRPRGMNTEAFF.

V is TRBV9 and J is TRBJ1-2, with D possibly matching TRBD1 (6 bases). The CDR3 has 14 residues. V was trimmed by 7 bases and J by 1 base, leaving 14 bases between them. Germline V lookup: CDR1 SGDLS, CDR2 YYNGEE. As DNA, the CDR3 is TGTGCCAGCGCTGGACAGACGATTAACTATGGCTACACCTTC. It specifies CASAGQTINYGYTF.

CDR3 residues: CAWKAANTGELFF. As DNA, the CDR3 is TGTGCCTGGAAAGCGGCGAACACCGGGGAGCTGTTTTTT. The chain has TRBV30 and TRBJ2-2; maybe TRBD2 (5 bases). V dropped 4 bases and J dropped 0 bases, with 6 bases sitting between them. The CDR3 is 13 residues long. Germline V lookup: CDR1 GTSNPN, CDR2 SVGIG (reference sequence). Full variable domain (remainder filled in from reference TRBV30 and TRBJ2-2): SQTIHQWPATLVQPVGSPLSLECTVEGTSNPNLYWYRQAAGRGLQLLFYSVGIGQISSEVPQNLSASRPQDRQFILSSKKLLLSDSGFYLCAWKAANTGELFFGEGSRLTVL.

The chain links TRBV9 to TRBJ1-5; tentative D call: TRBD1 (5 bases). The CDR3 sequence is 12 residues long. Germline V gene sequence: CDR1 SGDLS, CDR2 YYNGEE. Trimming took 4 bases from V and 6 from J, leaving 8 bases between them. CDR3 loop: CASSQGRQPQHF. In DNA, the CDR3 is TGTGCCAGCAGCCAGGGTCGTCAGCCCCAGCATTTT.

The chain carries TRBV11-2 and TRBJ2-3; D is perhaps TRBD1 (7 bases). The germline V gene has CDR1 SGHAT and CDR2 FQNNGV. V gave up 1 base and J gave up 2 bases, with 13 bases separating them. The CDR3 sequence is 16 residues long. In nucleotides, the CDR3 is TGTGCCAGCAGCTTAGCCGACAGGGAGGTCACAGATACGCAGTATTTT. Protein product: CASSLADREVTDTQYF.

The chain combines TRBV4-1 with TRBJ2-2, with a tentative D call TRBD2 (6 bases). The CDR3 has 17 residues. Germline CDR1 is MGHRA and CDR2 is YSYEKL. The ends were cut back, 1 base at V and 3 bases at J, with 15 bases in the middle. In DNA form, the CDR3 reads TGCGCCAGCAGCCAAGCCGGAACGGGGGAAGACACCGGGGAGCTGTTTTTT. Protein sequence: CASSQAGTGEDTGELFF.

The chain combines TRBV11-2 with TRBJ1-5; 8 bases match TRBD1. Germline loops: CDR1 SGHAT, CDR2 FQNNGV. The junction had 8 bases not matched to a gene; V was cut back by 4 bases and J by 3 bases. There are 16 residues in the CDR3. The DNA for the CDR3 is TGTGCCAGCAGCTATTACACAGGGGGAGACAATCAGCCCCAGCATTTT. It encodes CASSYYTGGDNQPQHF.

The chain links TRBV7-3 to TRBJ1-3; 7 bases are a match to TRBD1. The junction had 10 bases not matched to a gene; V was cut back by 4 bases and J by 4 bases. The CDR3 has 16 amino acids. Looked up from germline, CDR1 is SGHTA and CDR2 is FQGTGA. The CDR3 sequence: CASSSTTGVKGNTIYF. CDR3 in DNA: TGTGCCAGCAGCTCCACTACAGGGGTGAAGGGAAACACCATATATTTT.

The chain links TRBV4-2 to TRBJ1-2; 9 bases are a match to TRBD1. Trimming at V came to 4 bases and at J to 6 bases, leaving 6 bases not matched to a gene. The germline gives CDR1 LGHNA, CDR2 YNFKEQ. The CDR3 contains 14 residues. CDR3: CASSLDGTGNGYTF. In DNA, the CDR3 is TGTGCCAGCAGCCTAGATGGGACAGGGAATGGCTACACCTTC.

This chain links TRBV2 with TRBJ2-1; possibly TRBD2 for D (5 bases). V lost 7 bases to trimming and J lost 4 bases, with 14 bases between them. Germline values: CDR1 SNHLY, CDR2 FYNNEI. The length of the CDR3 is 14 residues. The CDR3, as DNA: TGTGCCAGCACGGAGGATAGAGTGTACAATGAGCAGTTCTTC. Encoded protein: CASTEDRVYNEQFF.

The rearrangement uses TRBV4-1 and TRBJ1-2, with 8 bases identical to TRBD1. Germline assignment: CDR1 MGHRA and CDR2 YSYEKL. Trimming cost V 1 base and J 7 bases; bases outside gene matches: 11. The CDR3 loop spans 16 amino acids. The CDR3 spells CASSQATPGQEAGYTF. In DNA, the CDR3 is TGCGCCAGCAGCCAAGCTACTCCGGGACAGGAGGCTGGCTACACCTTC.

The chain recombines TRBV2 with TRBJ1-3; a possible D gene is TRBD1 (6 bases). The CDR3 runs 14 residues. V lost 10 bases and J 4 bases, leaving 17 bases between the germline ends. CDR1 is SNHLY, CDR2 FYNNEI, per germline. This CDR3 reads CATGRGYDGNTIYF. CDR3 in DNA: TGTGCCACGGGCAGGGGTTACGACGGAAACACCATATATTTT.

This clone was recorded a few times. V gene TRBV10-2 combines with J gene TRBJ1-5; 8 nucleotides align to TRBD1. The CDR3 extends over 14 amino acids. CDR1 and CDR2 (germline): WSHSY, SAAADI. Trimming removed 2 bases from V and 6 bases from J; junction bases left unmatched: 3. CDR3 region: CASSETGGSQPQHF. For the CDR3, the DNA is TGCGCCAGCAGTGAGACAGGGGGGAGTCAGCCCCAGCATTTT.

This clone has only a few counts. The chain uses TRBV30 and TRBJ2-2; 7 bases are shared with TRBD2. V lost 4 bases to trimming and J lost 5 bases; unmatched junction nucleotides: 13. Per germline, CDR1 GTSNPN and CDR2 SVGIG (reference sequence). The CDR3 has 16 amino acids. In DNA, the CDR3 is TGTGCCTGGACAGCGGTCGGCGGGAGTACGACCGGGGAGCTGTTTTTT. Protein product: CAWTAVGGSTTGELFF.

The chain's CDR3 is CASSLGQGSDEQYF. The CDR3 DNA is TGCGCCAGCAGCTTGGGACAGGGAAGCGACGAGCAGTACTTC. V usage is TRBV5-1 and J usage is TRBJ2-7, with 7 nucleotides matching TRBD1. CDR3 length: 14 amino acids. Germline trimming cut 0 bases from V and 5 bases from J; bases unmatched to any gene: 5. Germline CDR1 SGHRS, CDR2 YFSETQ.

This sequence joins TRBV12-3 or TRBV12-4 and TRBJ1-1; the match to TRBD1 covers 7 bases. The CDR3 spans 13 residues. Trimming cost V 6 bases and J 7 bases; bases outside gene matches: 8. The CDR3 protein is CASSDRVWNEAFF. CDR3 nucleotides: TGTGCCAGCAGCGACAGGGTATGGAATGAAGCTTTCTTT.

The chain employs TRBV29-1 and TRBJ2-7, with D possibly being TRBD2 (5 bases). V gave up 4 bases and J gave up 0 bases, with 13 bases separating them. The CDR3 extends over 14 amino acids. Germline CDR1 is SQVTM and CDR2 is ANQGSEA. In DNA, the CDR3 is TGCAGCGTTGCCGCCGGGGAAATCTCCTACGAGCAGTACTTC. Amino acids: CSVAAGEISYEQYF.

The chain recombines TRBV7-2 with TRBJ2-5, with 8 positions matching TRBD1. The ends lost 2 bases at V and 5 bases at J; junction bases unmatched: 10. This CDR3 is built from 16 residues. CDR1 is SGHTA and CDR2 is FQGNSA in the germline V gene. DNA of the CDR3: TGTGCCAGCAGCTTACGAAGACAGGGGCGGCCGGAGACCCAGTACTTC. Encoded protein: CASSLRRQGRPETQYF. Filled out from reference TRBV7-2 and TRBJ2-5, the complete variable domain reads GAGVSQSPSNKVTEKGKDVELRCDPISGHTALYWYRQSLGQGLEFLIYFQGNSAPDKSGLPSDRFSAERTGGSVSTLTIQRTQQEDSAVYLCASSLRRQGRPETQYFGPGTRLLVL.

This clone was seen once. The chain has TRBV7-6 and TRBJ2-3, with 12 bases identical to TRBD1. The CDR3 totals 14 residues. CDR1 is SGHVS, CDR2 FNYEAQ, per germline. With V trimmed by 4 bases and J by 5 bases, 1 base remained unmatched. CDR3 in DNA: TGTGCCAGCAGCTGGGACAGGGGGCAAGATACGCAGTATTTT. Translating it yields CASSWDRGQDTQYF.